These T cell receptor beta chains were read from a single sample in a study of T cell responses to AZD1222 COVID-19 vaccine. TCRdb keeps only in-frame clones here, not all; method: immunoSEQ multiplex PCR. The table lists roughly 46,000 clones, around 88% of them singletons. The material sequenced was peripheral blood, taken 28 days after the second AZD1222 dose. Every receptor here comes from an adult who received the AZD1222 COVID-19 vaccine. The CDR3 runs from the conserved cysteine through the conserved F or W. Each record gives: V gene, clone size, J gene, D gene, CDR3 DNA, CDR3 protein. A D gene is named only where the DNA matches it firmly. Clone size is shown for a subset of rows, as once, few, many or a class of expanded clone.

TRBV6-4,NA,TRBJ2-3,TRBD2,TGTGCCAGCAGTGACTCGGCCACGGGGGGGCAGTATTTT,CASSDSATGGQYF
TRBV11-3,NA,TRBJ2-2,TRBD2,TGTGCCAGCTCCCCGTTCTCAGCGGGAGGGCCTGGCGGGGAGCTGTTTTTT,CASSPFSAGGPGGELFF
TRBV9,NA,TRBJ2-7,NA,TGTGCCAGCAGCGTAGGGGGGTCCTACGAGCAGTACTTC,CASSVGGSYEQYF
TRBV6-5,NA,TRBJ1-1,NA,TGTGCCAGCACCCTCGACAGGAACACTGAAGCTTTCTTT,CASTLDRNTEAFF
TRBV5-8,NA,TRBJ1-2,TRBD1,TGTGCCAGCAGCTTTTCAGGGGGGGCACGTGGCTACACCTTC,CASSFSGGARGYTF
TRBV2,NA,TRBJ1-3,NA,TGTGCCAGCCTGTCCCTCGGAGTTGGAAACACCATATATTTT,CASLSLGVGNTIYF
TRBV5-4,few,TRBJ2-1,NA,TGTGCCAGCAGCTTGGCTCCAGGGGATGAGCAGTTCTTC,CASSLAPGDEQFF
TRBV12-5,NA,TRBJ2-7,TRBD2,TGTGCTAGTGGTTTGGTTCGTTCTCTAGCGGGAGGAGACGAGCAGTACTTC,CASGLVRSLAGGDEQYF
TRBV5-3,NA,TRBJ2-7,NA,TGTGCCAGCAGACCCGACGGGGACTCCTACGAGCAGTACTTC,CASRPDGDSYEQYF
TRBV9,NA,TRBJ2-5,NA,TGTGCCAGCAGCGTAGGGTCAGGCATCCGGGAGGAGACCCAGTACTTC,CASSVGSGIREETQYF
TRBV18,NA,TRBJ1-1,TRBD1,TGTGCCAGCTCACCAGCAGGGGGCAACACTGAAGCTTTCTTT,CASSPAGGNTEAFF
TRBV7-6,NA,TRBJ2-7,TRBD1,TGTGCCAGCAGCCAGGGACAGGGGGGAATCGGCGAGCAGTACTTC,CASSQGQGGIGEQYF
TRBV5-1,once,TRBJ2-3,TRBD2,TGCGCCAGCAGCTTGGGACTAGCGGGAGGACCCACAGATACGCAGTATTTT,CASSLGLAGGPTDTQYF
TRBV27,NA,TRBJ1-5,NA,TGTGCCAGCAGTTTGTCCAGGGTGAGCAATCAGCCCCAGCATTTT,CASSLSRVSNQPQHF
TRBV12-5,NA,TRBJ2-1,NA,TGTGCTAGTGGTCCCAAGATGACTGAGCAGTTCTTC,CASGPKMTEQFF
TRBV6-5,NA,TRBJ1-2,TRBD1,TGTGCCAGCAGTTACCAGGGGGTCAGGGGGCATGGCTACACCTTC,CASSYQGVRGHGYTF